This TCR beta chain was sequenced in a study of CD8+ T cells in alopecia areata. Findings and limits, study-wide: Scalp samples also contribute reads from the resident alphabeta T cells found in normal skin.

On this clone: Its target is unknown.

Following RNA extraction, reverse transcription yielded cDNA that acted as the sequencing template. Clones were sequenced by immunoSEQ multiplex PCR, and TCRdb holds only the in-frame ones, with some missing. This table holds roughly 150,000 clones, 40% to 60% found once. The CDR3 spans 15 residues. The J segment lost 5 bases and the V segment lost 1 base, leaving 6 bases of the junction unmatched. CDR1 SQVTM and CDR2 ANQGSEA come from the germline V gene. Source: CD8+ T cells sorted from blood, taken at week 0. This chain links TRBV29-1 with TRBJ2-1; 9 bases are a match to TRBD2. The TCR originated in a human donor with alopecia areata. CDR3 amino acids: CSVEGGGGADNEQFF. The CDR3 nucleotides read TGCAGCGTTGAAGGTGGCGGGGGGGCCGACAATGAGCAGTTCTTC.